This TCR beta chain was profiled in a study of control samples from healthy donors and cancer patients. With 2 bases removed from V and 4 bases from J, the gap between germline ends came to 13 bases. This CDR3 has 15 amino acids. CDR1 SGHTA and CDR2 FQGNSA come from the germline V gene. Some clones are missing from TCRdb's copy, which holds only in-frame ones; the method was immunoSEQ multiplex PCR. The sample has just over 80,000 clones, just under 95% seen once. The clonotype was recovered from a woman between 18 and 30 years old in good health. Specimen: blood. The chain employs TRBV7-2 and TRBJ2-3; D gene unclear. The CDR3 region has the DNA TGTGCCAGCAGCTTAAGGGCTATAGAATCAGATACGCAGTATTTT. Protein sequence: CASSLRAIESDTQYF. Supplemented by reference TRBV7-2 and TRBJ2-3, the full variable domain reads GAGVSQSPSNKVTEKGKDVELRCDPISGHTALYWYRQSLGQGLEFLIYFQGNSAPDKSGLPSDRFSAERTGGSVSTLTIQRTQQEDSAVYLCASSLRAIESDTQYFGPGTRLTVL.